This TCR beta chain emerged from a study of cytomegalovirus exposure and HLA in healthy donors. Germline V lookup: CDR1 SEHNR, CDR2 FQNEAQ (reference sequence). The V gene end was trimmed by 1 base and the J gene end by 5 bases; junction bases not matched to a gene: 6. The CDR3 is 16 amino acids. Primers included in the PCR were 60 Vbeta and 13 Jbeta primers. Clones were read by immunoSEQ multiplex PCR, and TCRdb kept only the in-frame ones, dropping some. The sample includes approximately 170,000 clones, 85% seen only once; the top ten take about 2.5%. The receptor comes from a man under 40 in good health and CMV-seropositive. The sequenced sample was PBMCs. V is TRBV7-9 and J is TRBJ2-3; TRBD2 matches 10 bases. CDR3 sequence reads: CASSLGLSGRKDTQYF. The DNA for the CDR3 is TGTGCCAGCAGCTTAGGGCTTAGCGGGAGGAAAGATACGCAGTATTTT.